The next 2 T cell receptor beta chains were all read from a single sample in a study of blood T cell repertoires in COVID-19. This table comes from immunoSEQ multiplex PCR, and its TCRdb copy is limited to in-frame clones, with some not included. The sample includes approximately 280,000 clones, 75% to 90% of them seen just once. The sequencing sample was made of peripheral blood. The receptors stem from a woman in her 70s with acute or convalescent COVID-19.

The chain carries TRBV10-1 and TRBJ2-3; D may be TRBD2 (6 bases). V was clipped by 5 bases and J by 2 bases, with 17 bases between them. The germline V gene has CDR1 WNHNN and CDR2 SYGVQD (reference sequence). This CDR3 is built from 16 residues. CDR3: CASSPLGEVHTDTQYF. The CDR3 region has the DNA TGCGCCAGCAGTCCCTTGGGGGAGGTGCACACAGATACGCAGTATTTT.

CDR3 bases: TGTGCCAGCAGCTTGGGACAGGGGACTCAGCCCCAGCATTTT. It encodes CASSLGQGTQPQHF. V gene TRBV5-8 combines with J gene TRBJ1-5, with 8 bases that match TRBD1. The junction had 2 bases not matched to a gene; V was cut back by 0 bases and J by 6 bases. The length of the CDR3 is 14 residues. Germline values: CDR1 SGHTS, CDR2 YDEGEE.